The entry below describes one T cell receptor (beta chain). This entry comes from a study of blood T cell repertoires in COVID-19. Profiling relied on immunoSEQ multiplex PCR, and the TCRdb table lists in-frame clones only, not all of them. The repertoire holds approximately 100,000 clones, with 88% as singletons. This CDR3 is 14 amino acids long. V was trimmed by 1 base and J by 5 bases, leaving 10 bases between them. CDR1 is SGDLS and CDR2 is YYNGEE in the germline V gene. The source is an older woman with acute or convalescent COVID-19. Sequenced input: peripheral blood. The V and J genes are TRBV9 and TRBJ2-1; a weak D match, TRBD2 (6 bases). CDR3 in amino acids: CASSVSGRHNEQFF. CDR3 nucleotide sequence: TGTGCCAGCAGCGTAAGCGGGCGCCACAATGAGCAGTTCTTC.